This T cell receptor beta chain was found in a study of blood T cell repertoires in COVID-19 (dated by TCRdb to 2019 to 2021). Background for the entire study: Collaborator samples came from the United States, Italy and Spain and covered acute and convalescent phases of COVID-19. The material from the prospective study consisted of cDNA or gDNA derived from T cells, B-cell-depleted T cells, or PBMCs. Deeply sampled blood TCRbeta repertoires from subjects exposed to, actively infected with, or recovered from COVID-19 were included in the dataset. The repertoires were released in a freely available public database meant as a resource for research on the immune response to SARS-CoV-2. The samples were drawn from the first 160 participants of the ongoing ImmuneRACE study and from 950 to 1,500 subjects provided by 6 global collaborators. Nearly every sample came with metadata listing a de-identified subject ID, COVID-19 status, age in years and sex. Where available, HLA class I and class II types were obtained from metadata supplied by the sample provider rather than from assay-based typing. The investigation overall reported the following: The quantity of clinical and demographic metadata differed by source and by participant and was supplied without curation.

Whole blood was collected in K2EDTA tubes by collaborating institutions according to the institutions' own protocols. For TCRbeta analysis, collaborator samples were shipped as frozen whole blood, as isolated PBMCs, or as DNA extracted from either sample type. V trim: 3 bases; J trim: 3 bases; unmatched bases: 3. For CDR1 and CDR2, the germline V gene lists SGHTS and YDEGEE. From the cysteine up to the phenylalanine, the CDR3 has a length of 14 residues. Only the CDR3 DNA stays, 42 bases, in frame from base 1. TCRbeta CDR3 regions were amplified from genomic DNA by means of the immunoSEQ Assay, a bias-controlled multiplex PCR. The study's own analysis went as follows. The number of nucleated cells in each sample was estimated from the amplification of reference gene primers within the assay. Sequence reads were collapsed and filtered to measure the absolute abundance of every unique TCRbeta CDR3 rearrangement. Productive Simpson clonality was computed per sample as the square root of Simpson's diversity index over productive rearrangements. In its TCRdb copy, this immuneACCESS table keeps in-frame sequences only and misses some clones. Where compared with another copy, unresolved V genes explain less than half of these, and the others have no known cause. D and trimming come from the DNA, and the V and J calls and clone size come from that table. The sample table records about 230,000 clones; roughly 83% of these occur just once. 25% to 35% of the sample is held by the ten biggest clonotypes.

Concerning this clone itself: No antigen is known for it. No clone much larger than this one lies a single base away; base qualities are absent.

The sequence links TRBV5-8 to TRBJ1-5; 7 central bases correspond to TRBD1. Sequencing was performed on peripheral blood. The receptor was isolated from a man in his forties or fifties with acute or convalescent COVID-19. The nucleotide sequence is TGTGCCAGCAGCTCCGGACAGGTCAATCAGCCCCAGCATTTT. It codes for CASSSGQVNQPQHF.